A few counts support the clone carrying this TCR beta chain. CDR1 SEHNR and CDR2 FQNEAQ come from the germline V gene (reference sequence). The CDR3 is made up of 13 amino acids. The V end lost 5 bases, the J end lost 4 bases, and 9 bases lay between the germline ends. The data belong to a study of control samples from healthy donors and cancer patients. Produced via immunoSEQ multiplex PCR; TCRdb's table is partial and in-frame only. Of over 150,000 clones in the sample, 85% to 95% are singletons; the top ten hold around 1.5%. V usage is TRBV7-9 and J usage is TRBJ1-5, with no clear D. The sequenced material came from blood. This receptor was obtained from a young woman in good health. CDR3 amino acids: CASSPDGNQPQHF. The CDR3 DNA follows: TGTGCCAGCAGCCCGGACGGGAATCAGCCCCAGCATTTT.